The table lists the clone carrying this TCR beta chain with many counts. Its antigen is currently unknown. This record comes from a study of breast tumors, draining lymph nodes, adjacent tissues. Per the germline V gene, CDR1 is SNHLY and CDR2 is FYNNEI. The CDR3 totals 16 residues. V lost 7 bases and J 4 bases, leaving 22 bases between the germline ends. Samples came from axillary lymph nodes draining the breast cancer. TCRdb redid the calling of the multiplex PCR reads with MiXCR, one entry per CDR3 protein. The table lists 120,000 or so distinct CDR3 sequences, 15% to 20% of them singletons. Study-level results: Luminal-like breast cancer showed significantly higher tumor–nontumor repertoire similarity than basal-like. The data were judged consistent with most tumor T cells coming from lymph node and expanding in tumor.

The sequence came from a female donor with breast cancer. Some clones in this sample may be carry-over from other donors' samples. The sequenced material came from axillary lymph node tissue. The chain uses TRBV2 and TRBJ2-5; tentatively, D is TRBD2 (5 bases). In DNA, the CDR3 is TGTGCCAGCAACCCCTTGGGTCGAGCCCGGGGAGAGACCCAGTACTTC. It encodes CASNPLGRARGETQYF.